This T cell receptor beta chain derives from a study of neurological immune-mediated disorders. The table lists this clonotype with many counts. The antigen is not known. This CDR3 contains 15 residues. V lost 3 bases to trimming and J lost 3 bases; unmatched junction nucleotides: 6. CDR1 and CDR2 (germline): LNHDA, SQIVND (reference sequence). The making of cDNA relied on 5'RACE with 10-nucleotide random UMIs. TCRdb re-analysed the 5' RACE reads in MiXCR, keeping a single row per CDR3 protein. The sample holds approximately 50,000 distinct CDR3 sequences, 3% to 4.5% seen once. Whole-study findings and limits: Because no CDR3 amino acid sequences were shared across subjects by expanded clones, private repertoires were suggested in all groups. It was HTLV-1-associated myelopathy that showed the most TCR clonal expansion, while multiple sclerosis showed the least, falling below healthy controls. As far as clinical or MRI features were concerned, none was associated with the multiple sclerosis repertoire cluster.

Sequenced input: PBMCs. The TCR sequence derives from a man aged 60 to 69 with multiple sclerosis. The chain recombines TRBV19 with TRBJ1-1; 8 bases line up with TRBD1. CDR3 loop: CASSITQTGDTEAFF. CDR3 in DNA: TGTGCCAGTAGTATCACCCAGACAGGGGACACTGAAGCTTTCTTT. Variable domain in full (rest from reference TRBV19 and TRBJ1-1): DGGITQSPKYLFRKEGQNVTLSCEQNLNHDAMYWYRQDPGQGLRLIYYSQIVNDFQKGDIAEGYSVSREKKESFPLTVTSAQKNPTAFYLCASSITQTGDTEAFFGQGTRLTVV.